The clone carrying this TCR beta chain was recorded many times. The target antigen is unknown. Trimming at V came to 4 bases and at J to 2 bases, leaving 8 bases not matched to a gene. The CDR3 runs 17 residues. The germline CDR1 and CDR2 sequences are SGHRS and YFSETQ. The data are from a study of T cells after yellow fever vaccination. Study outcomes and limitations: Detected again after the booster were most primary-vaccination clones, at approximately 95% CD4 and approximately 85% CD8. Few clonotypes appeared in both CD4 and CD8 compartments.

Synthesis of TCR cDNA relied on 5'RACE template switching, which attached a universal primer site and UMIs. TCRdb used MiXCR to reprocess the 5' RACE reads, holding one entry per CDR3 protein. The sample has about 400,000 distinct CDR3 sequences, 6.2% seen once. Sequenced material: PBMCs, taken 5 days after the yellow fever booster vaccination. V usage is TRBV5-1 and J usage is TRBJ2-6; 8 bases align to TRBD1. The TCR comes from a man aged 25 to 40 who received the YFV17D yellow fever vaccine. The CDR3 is CASSPTGEQTGANVLTF. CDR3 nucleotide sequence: TGCGCCAGCAGCCCGACAGGGGAGCAAACTGGGGCCAACGTCCTGACTTTC.